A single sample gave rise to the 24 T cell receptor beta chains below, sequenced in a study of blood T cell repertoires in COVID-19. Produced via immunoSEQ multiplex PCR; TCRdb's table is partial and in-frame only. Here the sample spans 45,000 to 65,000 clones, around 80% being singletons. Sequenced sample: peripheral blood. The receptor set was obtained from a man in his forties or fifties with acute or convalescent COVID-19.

The CDR3 here is CASSVAGAGANVLTF. The CDR3 nucleotides read TGTGCCAGCAGCGTAGCCGGGGCTGGGGCCAACGTCCTGACTTTC. The chain has TRBV9 and TRBJ2-6; tentatively, D is TRBD2 (5 bases). The CDR3 consists of 15 residues. The V and J ends lost 0 bases and 2 bases respectively, with 6 bases between them. Germline-derived CDR1 and CDR2 are SGDLS and YYNGEE.

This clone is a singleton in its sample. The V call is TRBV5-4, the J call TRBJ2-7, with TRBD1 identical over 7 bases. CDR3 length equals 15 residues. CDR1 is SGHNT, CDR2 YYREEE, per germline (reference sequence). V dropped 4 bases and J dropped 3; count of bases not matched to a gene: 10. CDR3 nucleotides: TGTGCCAGCAGCGTAGGACAGGCTGCATACTACGAGCAGTACTTC. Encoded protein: CASSVGQAAYYEQYF.

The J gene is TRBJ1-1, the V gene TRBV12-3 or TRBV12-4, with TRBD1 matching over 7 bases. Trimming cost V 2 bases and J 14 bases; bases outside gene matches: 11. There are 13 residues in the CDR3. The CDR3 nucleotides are TGTGCCAGCAGTTTAAAAAGGGGGCAGGCGGGGTTCTTT. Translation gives CASSLKRGQAGFF.

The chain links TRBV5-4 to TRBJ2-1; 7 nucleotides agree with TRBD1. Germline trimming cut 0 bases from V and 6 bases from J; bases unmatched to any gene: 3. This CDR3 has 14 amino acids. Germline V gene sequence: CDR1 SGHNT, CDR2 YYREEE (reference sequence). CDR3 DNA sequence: TGTGCCAGCAGCTTGGGACAGGGTCGCAATGAGCAGTTCTTC. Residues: CASSLGQGRNEQFF.

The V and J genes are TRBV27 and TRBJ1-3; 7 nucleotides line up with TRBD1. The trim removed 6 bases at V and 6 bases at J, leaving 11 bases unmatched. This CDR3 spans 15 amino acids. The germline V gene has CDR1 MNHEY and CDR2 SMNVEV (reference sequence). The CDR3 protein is CASRVRQGIQNTIYF. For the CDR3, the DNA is TGTGCCAGCAGGGTCCGACAGGGCATACAAAACACCATATATTTT.

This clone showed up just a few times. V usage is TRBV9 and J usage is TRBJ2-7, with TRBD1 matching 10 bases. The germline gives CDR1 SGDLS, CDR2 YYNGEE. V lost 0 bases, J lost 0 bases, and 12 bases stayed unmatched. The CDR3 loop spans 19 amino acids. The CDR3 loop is CASSVARDRGISRSYEQYV. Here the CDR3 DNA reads TGTGCCAGCAGCGTAGCTAGGGACAGGGGAATATCGCGCTCCTACGAGCAGTACGTC.

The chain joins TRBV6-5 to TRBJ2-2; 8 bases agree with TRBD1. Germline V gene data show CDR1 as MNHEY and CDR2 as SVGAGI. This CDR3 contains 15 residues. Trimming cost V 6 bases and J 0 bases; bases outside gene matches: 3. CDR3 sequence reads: CASRPGQANTGELFF. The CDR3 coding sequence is TGTGCCAGCAGACCGGGACAGGCGAACACCGGGGAGCTGTTTTTT.

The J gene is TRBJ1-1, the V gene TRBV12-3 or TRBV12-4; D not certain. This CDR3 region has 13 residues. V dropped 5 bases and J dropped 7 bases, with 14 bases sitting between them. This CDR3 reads CASSPVLQIEAFF. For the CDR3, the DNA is TGTGCCAGCAGTCCTGTCCTACAGATTGAAGCTTTCTTT.

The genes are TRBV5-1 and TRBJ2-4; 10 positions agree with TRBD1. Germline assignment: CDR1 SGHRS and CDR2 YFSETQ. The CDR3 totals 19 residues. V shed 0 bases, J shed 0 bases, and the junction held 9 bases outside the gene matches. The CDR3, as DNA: TGCGCCAGCAGCTTGGATCCAGGGACAGGGGACCCAGCCAAAAACATTCAGTACTTC. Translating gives CASSLDPGTGDPAKNIQYF.

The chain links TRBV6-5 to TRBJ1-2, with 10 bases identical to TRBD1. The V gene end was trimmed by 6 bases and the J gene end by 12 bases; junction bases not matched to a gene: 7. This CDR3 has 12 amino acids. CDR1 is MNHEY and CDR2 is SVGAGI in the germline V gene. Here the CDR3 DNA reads TGTGCCAGCAGATTGGGACAGGGGCAGAACACCTTC. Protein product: CASRLGQGQNTF.

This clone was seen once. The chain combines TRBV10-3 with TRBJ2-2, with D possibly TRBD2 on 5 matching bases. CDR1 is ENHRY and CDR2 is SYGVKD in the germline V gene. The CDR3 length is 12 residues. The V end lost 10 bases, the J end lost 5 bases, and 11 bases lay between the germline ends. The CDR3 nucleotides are TGTGCCACAGGACTTGAGACCGGGGAGCTGTTTTTT. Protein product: CATGLETGELFF.

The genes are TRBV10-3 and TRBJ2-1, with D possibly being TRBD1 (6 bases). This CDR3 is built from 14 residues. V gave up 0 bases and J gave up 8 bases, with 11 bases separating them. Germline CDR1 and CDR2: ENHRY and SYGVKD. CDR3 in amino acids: CAISESGRGYEQFF. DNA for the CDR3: TGTGCCATCAGTGAGTCAGGCAGGGGATATGAGCAGTTCTTC.

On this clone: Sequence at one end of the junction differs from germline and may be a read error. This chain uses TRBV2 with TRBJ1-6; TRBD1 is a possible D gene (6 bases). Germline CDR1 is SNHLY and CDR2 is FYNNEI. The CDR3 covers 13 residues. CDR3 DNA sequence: TGTGCCAGCAGTGCAGGGGATTATTCGCCCCTCCACTTT. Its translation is CASSAGDYSPLHF.

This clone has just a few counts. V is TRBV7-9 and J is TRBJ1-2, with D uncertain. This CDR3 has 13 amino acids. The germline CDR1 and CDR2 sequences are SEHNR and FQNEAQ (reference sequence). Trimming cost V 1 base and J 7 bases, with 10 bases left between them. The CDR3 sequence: CASSLGEGVGYTF. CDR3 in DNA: TGTGCCAGCAGCTTAGGAGAGGGAGTTGGCTACACCTTC.

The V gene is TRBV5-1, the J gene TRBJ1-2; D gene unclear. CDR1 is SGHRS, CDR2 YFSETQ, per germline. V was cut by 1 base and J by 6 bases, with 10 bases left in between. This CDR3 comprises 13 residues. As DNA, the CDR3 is TGCGCCAGCAGCTTGCAAACAGCGGATGGCTACACCTTC. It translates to CASSLQTADGYTF.

CDR3 in DNA: TGTGCCAGCATCTCAAGGGGGAGAGGGACTGAAGCTTTCTTT. This encodes CASISRGRGTEAFF. The V and J genes are TRBV28 and TRBJ1-1; D possibly corresponds to TRBD1 (6 bases). This CDR3 contains 14 residues. The V and J ends lost 7 bases and 5 bases respectively, with 17 bases between them. The germline gives CDR1 MDHEN, CDR2 SYDVKM.

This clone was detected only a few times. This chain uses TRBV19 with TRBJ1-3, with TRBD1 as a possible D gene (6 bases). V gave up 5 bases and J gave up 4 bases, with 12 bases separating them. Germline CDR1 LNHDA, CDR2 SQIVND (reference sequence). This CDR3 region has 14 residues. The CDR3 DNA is TGTGCCAGTAGTCCGGGGGGCTTCGGAAACACCATATATTTT. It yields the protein CASSPGGFGNTIYF.

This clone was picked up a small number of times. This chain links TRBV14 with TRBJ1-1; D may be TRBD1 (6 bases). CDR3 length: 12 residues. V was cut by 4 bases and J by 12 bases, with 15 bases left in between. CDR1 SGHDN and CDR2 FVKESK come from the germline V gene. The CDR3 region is CASSRDIGITFF. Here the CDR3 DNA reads TGTGCCAGCAGCCGGGACATAGGGATCACTTTCTTT.

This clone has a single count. CDR3 amino acids: CATSRVYLSTDNTNEKLFF. The CDR3, as DNA: TGTGCCACCAGCAGAGTATATCTATCGACAGACAATACTAATGAAAAACTGTTTTTT. The V call is TRBV15, the J call TRBJ1-4; a possible D gene is TRBD1 (5 bases). V dropped 1 base and J dropped 2 bases, with 20 bases sitting between them. Germline V gene data show CDR1 as LNHNV and CDR2 as YYDKDF (reference sequence). The CDR3 sequence is 19 residues long.

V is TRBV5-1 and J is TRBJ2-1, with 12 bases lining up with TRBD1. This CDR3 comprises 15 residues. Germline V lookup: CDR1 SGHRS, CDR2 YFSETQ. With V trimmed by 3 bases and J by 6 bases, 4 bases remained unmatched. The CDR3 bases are TGCGCCAGCAGCTCCATGGGACAGGGGGCCAATGAGCAGTTCTTC. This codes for CASSSMGQGANEQFF.

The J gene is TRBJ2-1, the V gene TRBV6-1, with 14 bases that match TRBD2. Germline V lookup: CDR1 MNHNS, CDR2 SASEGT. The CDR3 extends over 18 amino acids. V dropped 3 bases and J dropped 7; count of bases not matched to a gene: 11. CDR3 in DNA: TGTGCCAGCAGTGACAAACAAGGGACTAGCGGGAGTAGGAATGAGCAGTTCTTC. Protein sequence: CASSDKQGTSGSRNEQFF.

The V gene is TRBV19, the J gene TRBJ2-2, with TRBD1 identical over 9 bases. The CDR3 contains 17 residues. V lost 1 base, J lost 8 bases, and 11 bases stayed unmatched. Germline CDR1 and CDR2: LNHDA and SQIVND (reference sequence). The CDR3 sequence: CASSIGGQGKYGGELFF. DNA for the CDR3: TGTGCCAGTAGTATAGGTGGACAGGGGAAATACGGAGGGGAGCTGTTTTTT. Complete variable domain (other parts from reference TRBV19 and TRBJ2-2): DGGITQSPKYLFRKEGQNVTLSCEQNLNHDAMYWYRQDPGQGLRLIYYSQIVNDFQKGDIAEGYSVSREKKESFPLTVTSAQKNPTAFYLCASSIGGQGKYGGELFFGEGSRLTVL.

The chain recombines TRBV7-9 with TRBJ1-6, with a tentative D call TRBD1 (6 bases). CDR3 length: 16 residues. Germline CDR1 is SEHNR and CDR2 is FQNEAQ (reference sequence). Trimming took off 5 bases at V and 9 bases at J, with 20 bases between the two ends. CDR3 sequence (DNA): TGTGCCAGCAGCAGAGGCACGACAGGCGGAATTTCACCCCTCCACTTT. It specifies CASSRGTTGGISPLHF.

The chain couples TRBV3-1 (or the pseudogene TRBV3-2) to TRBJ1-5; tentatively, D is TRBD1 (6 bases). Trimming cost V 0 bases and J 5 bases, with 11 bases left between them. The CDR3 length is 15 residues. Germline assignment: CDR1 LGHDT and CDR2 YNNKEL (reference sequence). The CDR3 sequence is CASSQDGQGYQPQHF. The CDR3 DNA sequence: TGTGCCAGCAGCCAAGACGGGCAGGGGTATCAGCCCCAGCATTTT.